Each of the 11 T cell receptor beta chains below was sequenced from the same sample in a study of cytomegalovirus exposure and HLA in healthy donors. It was with 60 Vbeta and 13 Jbeta primers that the PCR ran. Profiling relied on immunoSEQ multiplex PCR, and the TCRdb table lists in-frame clones only, not all of them. Among more than 140,000 clones listed, 64% were seen once. The sequenced sample was PBMCs. Every receptor here comes from a woman aged 30 to 39 in good health and CMV-seropositive.

The gene calls are TRBV30 and TRBJ2-1; possible D gene TRBD2, 6 bases. CDR3 size: 15 residues. Germline V gives CDR1 GTSNPN, CDR2 SVGIG (reference sequence). The V end lost 0 bases, the J end lost 2 bases, and 11 bases lay between the germline ends. CDR3 residues: CAWSVRRVPYNEQFF. CDR3 coding DNA: TGTGCCTGGAGTGTACGGAGGGTCCCCTACAATGAGCAGTTCTTC.

This sequence joins TRBV9 and TRBJ2-4, with 9 bases identical to TRBD2. CDR3 length: 15 residues. Germline V gene sequence: CDR1 SGDLS, CDR2 YYNGEE. With V trimmed by 0 bases and J by 7 bases, 5 bases remained unmatched. The DNA of the CDR3 is TGTGCCAGCAGCGTAGGAGTTAGCGGGAGCAACATTCAGTACTTC. This gives the protein CASSVGVSGSNIQYF.

This clone was seen only a few times. The genes are TRBV10-3 and TRBJ2-7; 9 bases line up with TRBD1. The CDR3 is 15 amino acids. Germline CDR1 is ENHRY and CDR2 is SYGVKD. J lost 1 base, V lost 0 bases, and 1 base had no gene match. The CDR3 is CAISESGQGSYEQYF. CDR3 bases: TGTGCCATCAGTGAGTCGGGACAGGGATCCTACGAGCAGTACTTC.

On this clone itself: The sample holds other DNA sequences that translate to the same CDR3. CDR3 DNA sequence: TGCGCCAGCAGTGAGGGACTAGCGGCTAGCACAGATACGCAGTATTTT. Encoded protein: CASSEGLAASTDTQYF. V and J are TRBV10-1 and TRBJ2-3; 10 positions agree with TRBD2. In germline, CDR1 is WNHNN, CDR2 SYGVQD (reference sequence). Losses at the gene ends were 2 bases for V and 0 bases for J; bases not matched to a gene: 2. The CDR3 runs 16 residues.

This chain uses TRBV27 with TRBJ2-7; 8 nucleotides agree with TRBD1. The V gene's germline CDR1 is MNHEY and CDR2 SMNVEV (reference sequence). This CDR3 has 14 amino acids. The junction had 6 bases not matched to a gene; V was cut back by 5 bases and J by 3 bases. This CDR3 is CASSRQGHNYEQYF. The CDR3 DNA reads TGTGCCAGCAGTCGACAGGGGCACAACTACGAGCAGTACTTC.

The chain combines TRBV7-9 with TRBJ1-2; D is ambiguous. Germline CDR1 is SEHNR and CDR2 is FQNEAQ (reference sequence). Deletions cut 5 bases from V and 4 bases from J, with 14 bases between. The CDR3 contains 14 residues. This CDR3 is CASSPDGEIYGYTF. In DNA, the CDR3 is TGTGCCAGCAGCCCCGACGGGGAGATCTATGGCTACACCTTC.

This clone has a handful of counts. With only one base between it and a far larger clone, this is likely a read error. The same CDR3 also results from other DNA sequences found in this sample. This rearrangement joins TRBV27 to TRBJ2-5; D is unclear. Per germline, CDR1 MNHEY and CDR2 SMNVEV (reference sequence). The CDR3 totals 13 residues. In DNA form, the CDR3 reads TGTGCCAGCAGTCCCAGATGGCAAGAGACACAGTACTTC. It encodes CASSPRWQETQYF.

The chain links TRBV15 to TRBJ1-1; D unresolved. CDR1 and CDR2 from the germline V gene are LNHNV and YYDKDF (reference sequence). This CDR3 region has 13 residues. Trimming pared 0 bases from V and 5 bases from J, leaving 7 bases between. As DNA, the CDR3 is TGTGCCACCAGCAGAGAGAGGGCTACTGAAGCTTTCTTT. Encoded protein: CATSRERATEAFF.

This chain uses TRBV7-9 with TRBJ2-7, with D maybe TRBD2 (6 bases). Trimming stripped 2 bases from V and 3 bases from J, with 14 bases between. The CDR3 loop spans 15 amino acids. Germline V gene lookup returns CDR1 SEHNR and CDR2 FQNEAQ (reference sequence). CDR3 sequence reads: CASSLLGSGYYEQYF. As DNA, the CDR3 is TGTGCCAGCAGCTTACTTGGTAGCGGATACTACGAGCAGTACTTC.

The DNA of the CDR3 is TGTGCCAGCAGTCGACCTGGACTAGCGGGGATAAACACCGGGGAGCTGTTTTTT. Translating gives CASSRPGLAGINTGELFF. The chain links TRBV2 to TRBJ2-2, with 12 positions matching TRBD2. The CDR3 extends over 18 amino acids. The ends lost 5 bases at V and 2 bases at J; junction bases unmatched: 9. The V gene's germline CDR1 is SNHLY and CDR2 FYNNEI.

The V call is TRBV5-1, the J call TRBJ1-1; D possibly corresponds to TRBD1 (5 bases). The CDR3 length is 16 residues. Between the trimmed V and J ends, which lost 4 bases and 4 bases, there was a span of 20 bases. CDR1 is SGHRS and CDR2 is YFSETQ in the germline V gene. The chain's CDR3 is CASSGGSGPGSTEAFF. The CDR3 DNA reads as TGCGCCAGCAGCGGGGGAAGTGGCCCCGGGAGCACTGAAGCTTTCTTT. The full variable domain, completed using reference TRBV5-1 and TRBJ1-1, is KAGVTQTPRYLIKTRGQQVTLSCSPISGHRSVSWYQQTPGQGLQFLFEYFSETQRNKGNFPGRFSGRQFSNSRSEMNVSTLELGDSALYLCASSGGSGPGSTEAFFGQGTRLTVV.